This T cell receptor (beta chain) originates from a study of Tregs in tolerant kidney transplant recipients (dated by TCRdb to about 2019). In terms of the full investigation: TCRbeta sequencing was used in the study to identify donor-specific regulatory T cells before combined kidney and bone marrow transplantation, and the identified cells were then tracked after transplant. TCRbeta repertoire sequencing was used in a few healthy controls to compare several methods for expanding Tregs specific for an allogeneic donor.

For TCRbeta CDR3 sequencing, genomic DNA was extracted from sorted cells using the QIAGEN DNeasy Blood and Tissue Kit. High-throughput TCRbeta CDR3 sequencing was carried out commercially through immunoSEQ, with PCR amplification with bias correction and internal controls included. In the source study's methods: Unique productive TCRbeta sequences were defined by CDR3 nucleotide sequence where primers matched, and otherwise by CDR3 amino acid sequence together with Vbeta and Jbeta genes. Sorting error was corrected by removing sequences shared between sorted populations at a frequency ratio of 2:1 or less, and the remaining shared sequences were assigned to the higher population. A sequence was defined as donor-reactive if the sequence was expanded at least 5-fold in CFSE-low cells compared with unstimulated cells and had a frequency of at least 0.01% in CFSE-low cells. Jensen-Shannon divergence calculated on the top 100 TCRbeta sequences ranked by frequency was used to measure repertoire divergence. For any sample with multiple sequencing runs, sorting error was corrected in each run separately before the runs were pooled. TCRdb retrieved this table from immuneACCESS and kept in-frame rearrangements only. Not all clones are present; in checked studies, unresolved V genes account for under half, and no reason is known for the remainder. V and J calls and clone size come straight from that table; D and trimming were deduced from the DNA. For this sample there are tens of thousands of clones; more than 90% appear just once. The biggest ten clones account for roughly 4.7% of the sample.

CDR1 SGDLS and CDR2 YYNGEE were looked up in the germline V gene. The trim is 5 bases for V and 4 bases for J, with a gap of 19 bases between the germline ends. The CDR3 has 15 amino acids, counting the end cysteine and phenylalanine. Just CDR3 DNA is preserved here, 45 bases in frame from base 1. Unstimulated Tregs (CD4+CD25+CD127-), CD4+ non-Tregs (CD4+CD25-), CD4 and CD8 cells were FACS-sorted from thawed PBMCs. Healthy control blood was obtained either as purchased buffy coats or from healthy volunteers. Healthy control blood was separated into PBMCs by Ficoll density gradient and cryopreserved, and patient PBMCs were collected both before and after transplant. With regard to this clone: The clone's antigen remains unknown. No much larger clone is present one base from it, and per-base qualities are unavailable.

Results and caveats for the whole study, not just this receptor: Biological reproducibility was not directly assessed, although technical replication error appeared to be minimal. Expanding Tregs with activated donor B cells appeared to identify the most biologically relevant and donor-specific TCRbeta repertoire. The study was limited by small patient numbers, and the findings need validation in larger populations and under other immunosuppression protocols.

Sample: CD8+ T cells from blood. This sequence uses TRBV9 and TRBJ2-7; possibly the D gene is TRBD2, per 7 matching bases. The TCR was taken from a human donor in good health. The CDR3 here reads CASSGGAGRRYEQYF. The nucleotides are TGTGCCAGCAGTGGGGGGGCAGGGAGACGGTACGAGCAGTACTTC. The variable domain in full, with residues beyond the CDR3 obtained from the reference TRBV9 and TRBJ2-7 genes, is DSGVTQTPKHLITATGQRVTLRCSPRSGDLSVYWYQQSLDQGLQFLIQYYNGEERAKGNILERFSAQQFPDLHSELNLSSLELGDSALYFCASSGGAGRRYEQYFGPGTRLTVT.